This T cell receptor (beta chain) was observed in a study of control samples from healthy donors and cancer patients. The CDR3 extends over 14 amino acids. The ends lost 4 bases at V and 6 bases at J; junction bases unmatched: 5. CDR1 and CDR2 from the germline V gene are PRHDT and FYEKMQ (reference sequence). Profiled with immunoSEQ multiplex PCR; TCRdb holds only in-frame clones, not every one. The sample consists of more than 150,000 clones, about 93% of them appearing once. Material for sequencing was blood. The chain uses TRBV13 and TRBJ1-2; TRBD1 matches 10 bases. This clonotype was sampled from a woman in her thirties in good health. The CDR3, as DNA: TGTGCCAGCAGCTCTAGGACAGGGGGAAATGGCTACACCTTC. Encoded protein: CASSSRTGGNGYTF.